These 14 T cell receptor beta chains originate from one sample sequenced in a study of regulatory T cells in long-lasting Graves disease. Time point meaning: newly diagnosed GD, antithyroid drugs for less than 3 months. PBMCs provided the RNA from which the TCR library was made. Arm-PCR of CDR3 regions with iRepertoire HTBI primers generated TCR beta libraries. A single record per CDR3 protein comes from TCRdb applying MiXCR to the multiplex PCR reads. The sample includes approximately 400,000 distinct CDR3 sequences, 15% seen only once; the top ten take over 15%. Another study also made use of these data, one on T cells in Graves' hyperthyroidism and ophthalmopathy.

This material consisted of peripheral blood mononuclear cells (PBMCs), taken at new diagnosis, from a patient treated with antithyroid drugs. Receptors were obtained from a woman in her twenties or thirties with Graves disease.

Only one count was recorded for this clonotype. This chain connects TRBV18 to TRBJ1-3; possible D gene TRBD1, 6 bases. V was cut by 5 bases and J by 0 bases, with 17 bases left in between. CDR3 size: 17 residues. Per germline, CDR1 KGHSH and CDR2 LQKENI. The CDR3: CASSSDGGLSSGNTIYF. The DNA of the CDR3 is TGTGCCAGCTCATCGGACGGGGGCCTCAGCTCTGGAAACACCATATATTTT.

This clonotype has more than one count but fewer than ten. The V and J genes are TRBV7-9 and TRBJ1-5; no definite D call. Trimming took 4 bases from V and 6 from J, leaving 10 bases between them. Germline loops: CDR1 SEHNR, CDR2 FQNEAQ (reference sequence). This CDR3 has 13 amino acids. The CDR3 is CASSSTAVQPQHF. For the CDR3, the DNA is TGTGCCAGCAGCTCTACAGCCGTTCAGCCCCAGCATTTT.

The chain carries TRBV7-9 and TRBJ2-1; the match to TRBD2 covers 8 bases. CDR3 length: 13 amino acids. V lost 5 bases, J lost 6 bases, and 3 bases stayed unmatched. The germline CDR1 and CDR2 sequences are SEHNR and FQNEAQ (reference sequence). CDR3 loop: CASSPAGGNEQFF. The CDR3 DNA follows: TGTGCCAGCAGCCCGGCGGGGGGCAATGAGCAGTTCTTC.

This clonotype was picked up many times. CDR3 nucleotides: TGTGCCAGCAGTACAGGGGGCATGAACACTGAAGCTTTCTTT. This encodes CASSTGGMNTEAFF. V gene TRBV2 combines with J gene TRBJ1-1, with TRBD1 matching over 9 bases. V was clipped by 5 bases and J by 0 bases; unmatched bases: 1. The CDR3 sequence is 14 residues long. Germline V gene lookup returns CDR1 SNHLY and CDR2 FYNNEI.

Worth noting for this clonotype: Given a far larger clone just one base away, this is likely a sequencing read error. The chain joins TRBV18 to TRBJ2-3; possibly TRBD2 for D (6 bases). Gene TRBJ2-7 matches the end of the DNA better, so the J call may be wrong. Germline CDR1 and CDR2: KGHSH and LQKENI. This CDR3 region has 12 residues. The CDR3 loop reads CASSQQEGEQYF. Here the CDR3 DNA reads TGTGCCAGCTCACAACAGGAGGGGGAGCAGTACTTC.

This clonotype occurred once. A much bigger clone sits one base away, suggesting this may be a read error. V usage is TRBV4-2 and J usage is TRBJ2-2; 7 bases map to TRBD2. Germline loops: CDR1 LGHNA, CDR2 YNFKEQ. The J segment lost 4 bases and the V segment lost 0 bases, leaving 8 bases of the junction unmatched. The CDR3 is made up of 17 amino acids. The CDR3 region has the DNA TGTGCCAGCAGCCAAGAATCGAGCGGGATCAGCACCGGGGAGCTGTTTTTT. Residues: CASSQESSGISTGELFF.

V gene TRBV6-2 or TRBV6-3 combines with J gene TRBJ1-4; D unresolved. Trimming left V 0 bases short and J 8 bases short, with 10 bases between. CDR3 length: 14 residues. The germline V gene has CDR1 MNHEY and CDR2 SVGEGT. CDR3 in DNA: TGTGCCAGCAGTTACTCCGGACCTGGGGAAAAACTGTTTTTT. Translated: CASSYSGPGEKLFF.

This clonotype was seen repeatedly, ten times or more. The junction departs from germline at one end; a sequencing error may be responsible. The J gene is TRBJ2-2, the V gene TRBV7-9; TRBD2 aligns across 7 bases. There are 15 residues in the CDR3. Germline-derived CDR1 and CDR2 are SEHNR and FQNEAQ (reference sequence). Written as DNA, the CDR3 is TGTGCCAGCAGCATGGGGGGGATTTCGACGGGGGAACTGTTTTTT. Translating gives CASSMGGISTGELFF.

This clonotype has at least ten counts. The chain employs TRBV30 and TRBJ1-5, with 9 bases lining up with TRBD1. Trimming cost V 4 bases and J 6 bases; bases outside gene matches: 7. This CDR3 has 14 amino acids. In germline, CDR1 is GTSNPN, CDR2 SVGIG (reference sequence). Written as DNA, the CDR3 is TGTGCCTGGAAACGGACAGGGGACGGTCAGCCCCAGCATTTT. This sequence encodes CAWKRTGDGQPQHF.

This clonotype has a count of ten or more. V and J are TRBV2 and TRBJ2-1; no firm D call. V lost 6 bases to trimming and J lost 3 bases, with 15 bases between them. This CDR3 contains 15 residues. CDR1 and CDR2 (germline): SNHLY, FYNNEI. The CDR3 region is CASSPKGDHYNEQFF. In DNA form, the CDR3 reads TGTGCCAGCAGCCCCAAGGGCGACCACTACAATGAGCAGTTCTTC.

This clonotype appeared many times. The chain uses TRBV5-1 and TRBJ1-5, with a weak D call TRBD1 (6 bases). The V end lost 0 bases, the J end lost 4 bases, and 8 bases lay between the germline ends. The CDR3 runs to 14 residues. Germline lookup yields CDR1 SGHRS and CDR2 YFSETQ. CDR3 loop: CASSLGTANQPQHF. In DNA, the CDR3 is TGCGCCAGCAGCTTGGGGACAGCGAATCAGCCCCAGCATTTT.

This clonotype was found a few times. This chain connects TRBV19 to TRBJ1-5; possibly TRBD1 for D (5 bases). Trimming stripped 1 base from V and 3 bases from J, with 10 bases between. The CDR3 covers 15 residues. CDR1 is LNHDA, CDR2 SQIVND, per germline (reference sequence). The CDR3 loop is CASSIAGVLNQPQHF. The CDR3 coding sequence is TGTGCCAGTAGTATAGCGGGGGTGCTCAATCAGCCCCAGCATTTT.

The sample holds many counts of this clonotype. CDR3 DNA: TGTGCCAGCAGTGATGGTATGGGTAACCAGCCCCAGCATTTT. Protein product: CASSDGMGNQPQHF. The rearrangement uses TRBV2 and TRBJ1-5, with D unresolved. Trimming cost V 3 bases and J 7 bases, with 13 bases left between them. Germline V gene lookup returns CDR1 SNHLY and CDR2 FYNNEI. The CDR3 spans 14 residues.

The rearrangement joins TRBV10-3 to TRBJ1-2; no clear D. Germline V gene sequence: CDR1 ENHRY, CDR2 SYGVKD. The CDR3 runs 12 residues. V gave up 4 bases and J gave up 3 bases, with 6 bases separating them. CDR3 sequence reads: CAISVGYYGYTF. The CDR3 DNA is TGTGCCATCAGTGTTGGATACTATGGCTACACCTTC.